The 32 T cell receptor beta chains in this list originate from one sample, sequenced in a study of T cell clonality in common variable immunodeficiency. Using immunoSEQ multiplex PCR, the repertoire was profiled, and TCRdb retains in-frame clones only, with some absent. This repertoire holds some 60,000 clones, and none appear only once. Material for sequencing was peripheral blood mononuclear cells. These TCRs come from a person aged 18 to 75 in good health.

This clone was seen at least ten times. Coverage ceases 3 residues before the CDR3 finishes, and the germline J gene fills in the end. The chain joins TRBV3-1 (or the pseudogene TRBV3-2) to TRBJ2-7, with 8 bases identical to TRBD1. The germline CDR1 and CDR2 sequences are LGHDT and YNNKEL (reference sequence). The length of the CDR3 is 14 residues. Trimming took 1 base from V and 1 from J; bases not matched to a gene: 0. Partial CDR3 DNA: TGTGCCAGCAGCCAAGGGGACAGGTCCTACGAG. Its protein is CASSQGDRSYE. The full CDR3 reads CASSQGDRSYEQYF.

This clone is classed as medium-sized (0.01 to 0.1%). CDR3 bases read: TGCGCCAGCGGTTATGGACTAGCGAAGAAGGGGAATACG. This sequence encodes CASGYGLAKKGNT. The complete CDR3 sequence is CASGYGLAKKGNTQYF. The gene calls are TRBV5-1 and TRBJ2-3; 9 bases fit TRBD2. The read ends 3 residues early relative to the CDR3; the germline J gene fills the gap. Germline values: CDR1 SGHRS, CDR2 YFSETQ. Trimming at V came to 7 bases and at J to 7 bases, leaving 16 bases not matched to a gene. This CDR3 is built from 16 residues.

The sample holds many counts of this clone. The read ends 3 residues early relative to the CDR3; the germline J gene fills the gap. V and J are TRBV5-1 and TRBJ2-2, with D unresolved. Trimming left V 4 bases short and J 3 bases short, with 7 bases between. Germline V CDR1 and CDR2: SGHRS, YFSETQ. CDR3 length: 13 residues. The sequenced CDR3 bases are TGCGCCAGCAGCCCATCGGACACCGGGGAG. Translation: CASSPSDTGE. The whole CDR3 sequence is CASSPSDTGELFF.

This clone has more than one count but fewer than ten. The read ends 3 residues early relative to the CDR3; the germline J gene fills the gap. The chain links TRBV19 to TRBJ2-1; 8 bases align to TRBD2. With V trimmed by 5 bases and J by 4 bases, 13 bases remained unmatched. The CDR3 sequence is 17 residues long. Germline V lookup: CDR1 LNHDA, CDR2 SQIVND (reference sequence). CDR3 sequence: CASSEGSLIAGYNEQFF. Incomplete CDR3 DNA: TGTGCCAGTAGTGAGGGGTCGTTAATAGCGGGATACAATGAG.

This clone was seen repeatedly, ten times or more. The CDR3 end lies 3 residues beyond the end of the read and is filled in from the germline J gene. This rearrangement joins TRBV5-1 to TRBJ2-6, with a tentative D call TRBD1 (6 bases). Germline values: CDR1 SGHRS, CDR2 YFSETQ. The CDR3 is made up of 18 amino acids. The V gene lost 2 bases and the J gene lost 0 bases, with 15 bases spanning the gap. The sequenced CDR3 bases are TGCGCCAGCAGCTTAATCCCGGGACAAATCTCTGGGGCCAACGTC. Its translation: CASSLIPGQISGANV. The complete CDR3 protein is CASSLIPGQISGANVLTF.

This clone has ten or more counts. The read halts 3 residues ahead of the CDR3 end, with the missing end drawn from the germline J gene. The rearrangement links TRBV4-2 to TRBJ2-1; TRBD2 aligns across 10 bases. V lost 0 bases and J lost 7; bases outside the gene matches: 9. The CDR3 extends over 17 amino acids. Germline lookup yields CDR1 LGHNA and CDR2 YNFKEQ. The CDR3 spells CASSQEGSAGGRNEQFF. The covered CDR3 bases are TGTGCCAGCAGCCAAGAAGGATCAGCGGGAGGGAGAAATGAG.

This clone was found many times. The read falls 3 residues short of the CDR3 end, and the missing part is taken from the germline J gene. The chain carries TRBV28 and TRBJ2-2, with 7 bases matching TRBD2. Looked up from germline, CDR1 is MDHEN and CDR2 is SYDVKM. The CDR3 sequence is 16 residues long. Trimming took 4 bases from V and 5 from J; bases not matched to a gene: 10. CDR3 amino acids: CASSYLTSLSTGELFF. The DNA read from the CDR3 is TGTGCCAGCAGTTACCTGACTAGCTTGTCGACCGGGGAG.

This clone was seen ten or more times. With the read ending 3 residues before the CDR3 end, the germline J gene is used to fill in that end. The gene calls are TRBV30 and TRBJ2-3; 11 bases map to TRBD2. The V gene end was trimmed by 3 bases and the J gene end by 2 bases; junction bases not matched to a gene: 10. Germline-derived CDR1 and CDR2 are GTSNPN and SVGIG (reference sequence). This CDR3 comprises 17 residues. This CDR3 is CAWRDLAGGLNTDTQYF. The DNA read from the CDR3 is TGTGCCTGGAGGGATCTAGCGGGAGGTCTGAACACAGATACG.

This clone appeared many times. Read sequence stops 3 residues before the CDR3 end, and the germline J gene provides the missing end. J is TRBJ2-3 and V is TRBV5-4; 7 nucleotides align to TRBD1. V shed 4 bases and J 4 bases; nucleotides not matched to a gene: 6. The CDR3 is 14 residues long. CDR1 and CDR2 (germline): SGHNT, YYREEE (reference sequence). CDR3 DNA, as far as it was read: TGTGCCAGCAGCAAAAGGGACAGCTCAGATACG. This sequence encodes CASSKRDSSDT. Given in full, the CDR3 is CASSKRDSSDTQYF. The full variable domain, with the rest looked up from reference TRBV5-4 and TRBJ2-3, is ETGVTQSPTHLIKTRGQQVTLRCSSQSGHNTVSWYQQALGQGPQFIFQYYREEENGRGNFPPRFSGLQFPNYSSELNVNALELDDSALYLCASSKRDSSDTQYFGPGTRLTVL.

In its sample, this clone was seen many times. The read terminates 3 residues ahead of where the CDR3 ends, so the germline J gene completes it. The V call is TRBV7-9, the J call TRBJ2-5, with 8 bases fitting TRBD2. Trimming cost V 5 bases and J 5 bases; bases outside gene matches: 4. CDR1 is SEHNR and CDR2 is FQNEAQ in the germline V gene (reference sequence). This CDR3 region has 13 residues. Incomplete CDR3 DNA: TGTGCCAGCAGCGATCGGGGGGGGGAGACC. Protein sequence: CASSDRGGET. The full CDR3 is CASSDRGGETQYF. Combining the CDR3 with reference TRBV7-9 and TRBJ2-5 gives the whole variable domain DTGVSQNPRHKITKRGQNVTFRCDPISEHNRLYWYRQTLGQGPEFLTYFQNEAQLEKSRLLSDRFSAERPKGSFSTLEIQRTEQGDSAMYLCASSDRGGETQYFGPGTRLLVL.

This clone occurred many times. The read comes to an end 3 residues before the CDR3 does, leaving the germline J gene to fill in the end. V usage is TRBV2 and J usage is TRBJ2-1; 10 nucleotides match TRBD1. V dropped 5 bases and J dropped 5; count of bases not matched to a gene: 6. This CDR3 has 15 residues. Germline V lookup: CDR1 SNHLY, CDR2 FYNNEI. The CDR3 bases that were read are TGTGCCAGCAGTTTGCGACAGGGGGCCAACAATGAG. The encoded protein is CASSLRQGANNE. The full CDR3 reads CASSLRQGANNEQFF.

Of note for this clone: The CDR3 is cut off 3 residues early in the read; its end comes from the germline J gene. This sequence joins TRBV2 and TRBJ2-1; possible D gene TRBD1, 5 bases. Germline V gene sequence: CDR1 SNHLY, CDR2 FYNNEI. The CDR3 is 13 amino acids. V lost 4 bases and J 2 bases, leaving 6 bases between the germline ends. Partial CDR3 DNA: TGTGCCAGCAGTGGGACAACCTACAATGAG. Protein: CASSGTTYNE. The whole CDR3 protein is CASSGTTYNEQFF.

Many counts were recorded for this clone. A read error may produce the germline difference seen at one junction end. Read sequence stops 3 residues before the CDR3 end, and the germline J gene provides the missing end. The chain carries TRBV4-2 and TRBJ2-1; 11 bases agree with TRBD2. Germline CDR1 is LGHNA and CDR2 is YNFKEQ. The CDR3 runs to 18 residues. The chain's CDR3 is CASSPGAGLADLNNEQFF. CDR3 DNA, as far as it was read: TGCGCCAGCAGCCCAGGGGCGGGACTAGCGGACCTTAACAATGAG.

By frequency in the sample, this clone is medium-sized. The read gets to within 3 residues of the CDR3 end, and the germline J gene fills in the rest. The chain combines TRBV5-1 with TRBJ1-4; D might be TRBD1 (5 bases). CDR3 length equals 15 residues. Deletions cut 4 bases from V and 8 bases from J, with 18 bases between. Germline-derived CDR1 and CDR2 are SGHRS and YFSETQ. The CDR3 DNA, read in part, is TGCGCCAGCAGCGAGGGACTCGCTCGGGGGGAAAAA. Protein sequence: CASSEGLARGEK. The whole CDR3 sequence reads CASSEGLARGEKLFF.

This clone was detected many times. The sequenced fragment ends 3 residues before the CDR3 boundary, so the rest is inferred from the germline J gene. The chain combines TRBV11-2 with TRBJ2-7, with D tentatively TRBD1 (6 bases). Germline lookup yields CDR1 SGHAT and CDR2 FQNNGV. This CDR3 spans 14 amino acids. Trimming removed 0 bases from V and 2 bases from J, with 8 bases in between. The CDR3 reads CASSLDRGTYEQYF. The sequenced CDR3 bases are TGTGCCAGCAGCTTAGACAGGGGAACCTACGAG.

The sample holds many counts of this clone. From the germline J gene comes the end of the CDR3, since the read stops 3 residues before it. The chain uses TRBV5-6 and TRBJ1-4, with TRBD1 matching 9 bases. Trimming at V came to 4 bases and at J to 3 bases, leaving 4 bases not matched to a gene. Germline V gene data show CDR1 as SGHDT and CDR2 as YYEEEE. The CDR3 sequence is 15 residues long. Partial CDR3 DNA: TGTGCCAGCAGCCTACAGGGGGCAGCTAATGAAAAA. The encoded protein is CASSLQGAANEK. The whole CDR3 protein reads CASSLQGAANEKLFF.

Many counts were recorded for this clone. The CDR3 goes on 3 residues after the read ends, and that part is filled in from the germline J gene. V usage is TRBV9 and J usage is TRBJ1-4; TRBD1 matches at 7 bases. Germline CDR1 reads SGDLS; CDR2 reads YYNGEE. This CDR3 is built from 13 residues. With 2 bases clipped from V and 8 bases from J, the junction kept 3 bases outside the gene matches. CDR3 DNA (partial): TGTGCCAGCAGCGTGACAGGGCGGGAAAAA. Its protein is CASSVTGREK. The CDR3 in full is CASSVTGREKLFF.

This clone was seen ten or more times. The read ends 3 residues shy of where the CDR3 ends; the end is completed using the germline J gene. The chain has TRBV5-1 and TRBJ2-1; 8 positions agree with TRBD2. Looked up from germline, CDR1 is SGHRS and CDR2 is YFSETQ. V dropped 0 bases and J dropped 4; count of bases not matched to a gene: 3. The CDR3 spans 15 residues. The part of the CDR3 DNA that was read is TGCGCCAGCAGCTTGGGTCCTAGCGGGTACAATGAG. Translating gives CASSLGPSGYNE. The whole CDR3 reads CASSLGPSGYNEQFF.

Many counts were recorded for this clone. The read ends 3 residues early relative to the CDR3; the germline J gene fills the gap. The chain carries TRBV28 and TRBJ2-7; a possible D gene is TRBD2 (6 bases). Trimming cost V 10 bases and J 3 bases, with 19 bases left between them. Germline loops: CDR1 MDHEN, CDR2 SYDVKM. CDR3 length: 14 amino acids. CDR3 bases read: TGTGCCACCCACTCTCCGGGACTGTTCTACGAG. Protein sequence: CATHSPGLFYE. The full CDR3 sequence reads CATHSPGLFYEQYF.

This clone was seen repeatedly, ten times or more. A much larger clone is a single base away; this may be a read error. The read ends 3 residues early relative to the CDR3; the germline J gene fills the gap. This chain links TRBV2 with TRBJ2-7, with 9 bases aligning to TRBD1. The CDR3 sequence is 13 residues long. The trim removed 6 bases at V and 3 bases at J, leaving 3 bases unmatched. Germline V gives CDR1 SNHLY, CDR2 FYNNEI. This chain's CDR3 is CASRGTGRYEQYF. The sequenced CDR3 bases are TGTGCCAGCAGGGGGACAGGGCGCTACGAG.

Ten or more counts support this clone. CDR3 DNA, as far as it was read: TGCGCCAGCAGCCACACTAGCGTCGAAGAGACC. It codes for CASSHTSVEET. The full CDR3 reads CASSHTSVEETQYF. The chain uses TRBV5-1 and TRBJ2-5; 7 bases align to TRBD2. The read finishes 3 residues shy of the CDR3 end, and the germline J gene is used to complete it. Trimming at V came to 4 bases and at J to 3 bases, leaving 6 bases not matched to a gene. This CDR3 spans 14 amino acids. CDR1 and CDR2 (germline): SGHRS, YFSETQ.

This clone was seen repeatedly, ten times or more. The observed sequence ends 3 residues before the CDR3 terminus, with the missing tail filled in from the germline J gene. The V call is TRBV4-1, the J call TRBJ2-1; TRBD1 matches at 9 bases. V lost 1 base to trimming and J lost 4 bases; unmatched junction nucleotides: 2. The CDR3 runs 15 residues. CDR1 is MGHRA and CDR2 is YSYEKL in the germline V gene. The CDR3 bases that were read are TGCGCCAGCAGCCAAGGACAGGGGGTGTACAATGAG. Translated, it gives CASSQGQGVYNE. The CDR3 in full is CASSQGQGVYNEQFF.

This clone was seen repeatedly, ten times or more. The CDR3 end falls 3 residues outside the read, so it is completed with the germline J gene. This chain uses TRBV19 with TRBJ2-1, with D unresolved. The CDR3 runs to 18 residues. Germline V gene data show CDR1 as LNHDA and CDR2 as SQIVND (reference sequence). Trimming removed 3 bases from V and 0 bases from J, with 18 bases in between. CDR3 bases read: TGTGCCAGTAGTATTTCGGGTTTACGAACGAGCTCCTACAATGAG. Translating gives CASSISGLRTSSYNE. The entire CDR3 protein is CASSISGLRTSSYNEQFF. Together with reference TRBV19 and TRBJ2-1, the CDR3 gives the full variable domain: DGGITQSPKYLFRKEGQNVTLSCEQNLNHDAMYWYRQDPGQGLRLIYYSQIVNDFQKGDIAEGYSVSREKKESFPLTVTSAQKNPTAFYLCASSISGLRTSSYNEQFFGPGTRLTVL.

This clone was counted at least ten times. The read gets to within 3 residues of the CDR3 end, and the germline J gene fills in the rest. The chain uses TRBV5-1 and TRBJ1-2; the D is unclear. V lost 1 base to trimming and J lost 6 bases, with 7 bases between them. Germline loops: CDR1 SGHRS, CDR2 YFSETQ. The CDR3 extends over 12 amino acids. Incomplete CDR3 DNA: TGCGCCAGCAGCTTGAATCGGGATGGC. It encodes CASSLNRDG. The whole CDR3 region reads CASSLNRDGYTF. Variable domain in full (rest from reference TRBV5-1 and TRBJ1-2): KAGVTQTPRYLIKTRGQQVTLSCSPISGHRSVSWYQQTPGQGLQFLFEYFSETQRNKGNFPGRFSGRQFSNSRSEMNVSTLELGDSALYLCASSLNRDGYTFGSGTRLTVV.

This clone was counted ten times or more. The read comes to an end 3 residues before the CDR3 does, leaving the germline J gene to fill in the end. The chain links TRBV5-1 to TRBJ2-2; D call uncertain. The CDR3 totals 15 residues. Trimming left V 0 bases short and J 4 bases short, with 10 bases between. Germline V CDR1 and CDR2: SGHRS, YFSETQ. The sequenced part of the CDR3 DNA is TGCGCCAGCAGCTTGGGGGCCTCTGGCACCGGGGAG. This sequence encodes CASSLGASGTGE. The entire CDR3 reads CASSLGASGTGELFF.

This clone was detected many times. The observed sequence ends 3 residues before the CDR3 terminus, with the missing tail filled in from the germline J gene. This chain links TRBV25-1 with TRBJ1-2; possibly TRBD1 for D (5 bases). Trimming shortened V by 4 bases and J by 0 bases, and 6 bases separated the two germline ends. The V gene's germline CDR1 is MGHDK and CDR2 SYGVNS. This CDR3 is 13 amino acids long. CDR3 DNA, as far as it was read: TGTGCCAGCAGTGCAGGGACTAACTATGGC. Translated, it gives CASSAGTNYG. Given in full, the CDR3 is CASSAGTNYGYTF.

There are many counts of this clone. The read ends 3 residues early relative to the CDR3; the germline J gene fills the gap. The chain employs TRBV7-3 and TRBJ2-1; 13 nucleotides agree with TRBD2. Germline CDR1 SGHTA, CDR2 FQGTGA. The CDR3 totals 17 residues. V was clipped by 3 bases and J by 2 bases; unmatched bases: 4. The chain's CDR3 is CASSLGLAGPPYNEQFF. CDR3 bases read: TGTGCCAGCAGCTTGGGACTAGCGGGGCCTCCCTACAATGAG.

This clone was detected ten times or more. The CDR3 is cut off 3 residues early in the read; its end comes from the germline J gene. This sequence joins TRBV10-3 and TRBJ2-7; weak D call: TRBD2 (5 bases). The ends were cut back, 4 bases at V and 2 bases at J, with 12 bases in the middle. Per the germline V gene, CDR1 is ENHRY and CDR2 is SYGVKD. This CDR3 has 14 residues. The covered CDR3 bases are TGTGCCATCAGTGCTCAGGACTCGACCTACGAG. Residues: CAISAQDSTYE. The complete CDR3 reads CAISAQDSTYEQYF.

This clone has ten or more counts. The read ends 3 residues before the CDR3 terminus; that terminus is restored from the germline J gene. The V gene is TRBV4-1, the J gene TRBJ2-7, with 10 nucleotides matching TRBD1. Germline CDR1 reads MGHRA; CDR2 reads YSYEKL. This CDR3 has 16 amino acids. With 3 bases clipped from V and 2 bases from J, the junction kept 7 bases outside the gene matches. The CDR3: CASSQGGTGDPYEQYF. The sequenced part of the CDR3 DNA is TGCGCCAGCAGCCAGGGAGGGACAGGGGACCCCTACGAG.

The table lists this clone with many counts. The read ends 3 residues before the CDR3 terminus; that terminus is restored from the germline J gene. The chain uses TRBV5-6 and TRBJ2-7; no reliable D call. The CDR3 totals 15 residues. V lost 4 bases and J lost 3, with 17 bases in between. Germline V gene lookup returns CDR1 SGHDT and CDR2 YYEEEE. The CDR3 is CASSRAPARIYEQYF. The sequenced part of the CDR3 DNA is TGTGCCAGCAGCCGAGCCCCTGCTCGCATCTACGAG.

This clone was recorded many times. The read is 3 residues too short to cover the CDR3 end, so that end is filled in from the germline J gene. The chain uses TRBV12-3 or TRBV12-4 and TRBJ2-2; D uncertain. This CDR3 contains 14 residues. Trimming pared 6 bases from V and 3 bases from J, leaving 11 bases between. The CDR3 bases that were read are TGTGCCAGCAGGTACGACTCTTACACCGGGGAG. As protein: CASRYDSYTGE. The full-length CDR3 reads as CASRYDSYTGELFF.

There are many counts of this clone. The CDR3 end is not reached by the read, which stops 3 residues before it; the germline J gene fills it in. The chain links TRBV7-3 to TRBJ1-1; D remains ambiguous. Trimming took 5 bases from V and 2 from J, leaving 9 bases between them. Germline V gene lookup returns CDR1 SGHTA and CDR2 FQGTGA. The CDR3 is 13 residues long. The part of the CDR3 DNA that was read is TGTGCCAGCAGCCCAAGCCCTAACACTGAA. Residues: CASSPSPNTE. The full CDR3 sequence reads CASSPSPNTEAFF.